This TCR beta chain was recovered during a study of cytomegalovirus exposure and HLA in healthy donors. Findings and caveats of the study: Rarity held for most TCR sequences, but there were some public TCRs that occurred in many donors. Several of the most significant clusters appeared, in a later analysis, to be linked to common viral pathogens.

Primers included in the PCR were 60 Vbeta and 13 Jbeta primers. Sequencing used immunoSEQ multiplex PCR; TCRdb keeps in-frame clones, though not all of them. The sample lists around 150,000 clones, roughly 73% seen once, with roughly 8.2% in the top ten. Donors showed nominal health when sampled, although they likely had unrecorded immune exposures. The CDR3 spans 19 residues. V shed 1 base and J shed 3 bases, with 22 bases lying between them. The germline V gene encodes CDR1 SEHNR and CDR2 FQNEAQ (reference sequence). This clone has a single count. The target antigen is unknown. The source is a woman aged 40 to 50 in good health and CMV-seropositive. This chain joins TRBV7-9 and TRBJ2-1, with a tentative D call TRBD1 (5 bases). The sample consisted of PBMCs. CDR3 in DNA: TGTGCCAGCAGCTTAGGACAGAACCCCCTAGGATCTGTCTACAATGAGCAGTTCTTC. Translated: CASSLGQNPLGSVYNEQFF.